Ten or more counts support the clone carrying this TCR beta chain. Germline V CDR1 and CDR2: SQVTM, ANQGSEA. After removal of 7 bases from V and 4 bases from J, the junction contained 8 bases not matched to a gene. This CDR3 is built from 13 residues. This sample is part of a study of T cells in Graves' hyperthyroidism and ophthalmopathy. TCR beta CDR3 regions were amplified from RNA transcripts. RT-PCR in the first round (using the HTBI primer set) targeted the TCR CDR3. From the multiplex PCR reads, TCRdb called clonotypes with MiXCR, one entry per CDR3 protein. The table has approximately 400,000 distinct CDR3 sequences, about an eighth seen once; the top ten hold 25% to 30%.

The chain is built from TRBV29-1 and TRBJ2-3, with TRBD2 matching over 7 bases. What was sequenced was blood. This sequence was found in a man aged 50 to 59 with Graves' ophthalmopathy. Here the CDR3 reads CSGRRGSADTQYF. CDR3 coding DNA: TGCAGCGGACGTCGCGGGAGCGCAGATACGCAGTATTTT.